The TCR beta chain described here comes from a study of regulatory T cells in long-lasting Graves disease. This clonotype has a handful of counts. Combining iRepertoire HTBI primers with Arm-PCR of CDR3 regions, the authors built TCR beta libraries. TCRdb recomputed calls from the multiplex PCR reads with MiXCR, one row per CDR3 protein. The table lists about 460,000 distinct CDR3 sequences, approximately 23% of them singletons, with over 10% in the top ten. Stated time point: persistent/refractory GD, antithyroid drugs over 5 years with positive TRAb. PBMC-extracted RNA yielded the TCR library. V lost 2 bases, J lost 5 bases, and 15 bases lay in between. The V gene's germline CDR1 is SQVTM and CDR2 ANQGSEA. CDR3 length equals 14 residues.

The sequence came from a female donor with Graves disease. Source: peripheral blood mononuclear cells (PBMCs), taken when the disease was refractory, from a patient treated with antithyroid drugs. The chain is built from TRBV29-1 and TRBJ1-2; TRBD1 might be the D (5 bases). CDR3 DNA sequence: TGCAGCGTTGAAATTCCGGCAGGGCCTTATGGCTACACCTTC. This codes for CSVEIPAGPYGYTF.